A selection of T cell receptor beta chains follows, all from one sample in a study of CD8+ T cells in alopecia areata. Profiled with immunoSEQ multiplex PCR; TCRdb holds only in-frame clones, not every one. The table includes some 110,000 clones, over 60% detected once. The sequencing input was CD4+ T cells sorted from blood. Source of these receptors: a human donor in good health. Each CDR3 is given with its conserved first and last residue. D genes are given only for firm matches. Clone size appears in some rows only: once, few, many, or a class for an expanded clone.

TRBJ2-5,.,.,TRBV19,CASSFAGGETQYF,TGTGCCAGTAGTTTTGCTGGCGGAGAGACCCAGTACTTC
TRBJ2-5,.,TRBD2,TRBV19,CATSAGGWQETQYF,TGTGCCACCTCCGCGGGGGGCTGGCAAGAGACCCAGTACTTC
TRBJ1-5,few,.,TRBV27,CASSFSAGVQPQHF,TGTGCCAGCAGTTTCTCGGCGGGGGTGCAGCCCCAGCATTTT
TRBJ2-7,.,TRBD1,TRBV29-1,CSVAGTVLREQYF,TGCAGCGTTGCCGGGACAGTCTTGAGAGAGCAGTACTTC
TRBJ2-1,.,.,TRBV4-1,CASSQVTVSYNEQFF,TGCGCCAGCAGCCAAGTAACAGTCTCCTACAATGAGCAGTTCTTC
TRBJ2-7,few,TRBD2,TRBV7-2,CASSPPGGLTYEQYF,TGTGCCAGCAGCCCGCCGGGGGGGCTCACCTACGAGCAGTACTTC
TRBJ2-7,few,.,TRBV2,CASRPRTGNEQYF,TGTGCCAGCAGGCCCCGCACAGGGAACGAGCAGTACTTC
TRBJ1-2,few,.,TRBV30,CAWSVLPGVEGYTF,TGTGCCTGGAGTGTACTTCCGGGAGTGGAGGGCTACACCTTC
TRBJ2-3,.,TRBD2,TRBV4-1,CASSLLAGEKDTQYF,TGCGCCAGCAGCCTTCTCGCGGGGGAAAAGGATACGCAGTATTTT
TRBJ1-6,few,TRBD1,TRBV7-2,CASSLDRVNSPLHF,TGTGCCAGCAGCCTCGACAGGGTTAATTCACCCCTCCACTTT
TRBJ2-3,few,TRBD2,TRBV6-6,CATGGFAADTQYF,TGTGCCACGGGGGGGTTCGCAGCCGATACGCAGTATTTT
TRBJ2-7,.,.,TRBV2,CASTVAAYEQYF,TGTGCCAGCACGGTGGCAGCCTACGAGCAGTACTTC
TRBJ1-1,few,TRBD1,TRBV4-1,CASSQDLGGVTEAFF,TGCGCCAGCAGCCAAGATCTAGGGGGCGTCACTGAAGCTTTCTTT
TRBJ2-5,.,TRBD2,TRBV7-3,CASSLSSASGGRETQYF,TGTGCCAGCAGCTTAAGTTCGGCTAGCGGGGGCAGGGAGACCCAGTACTTC
TRBJ2-7,.,.,TRBV6-1,CASRDYYEQYF,TGTGCCAGCAGGGATTACTACGAGCAGTACTTC
TRBJ2-3,few,.,TRBV29-1,CSVAPWRISTDTQYF,TGCAGCGTGGCCCCTTGGCGGATTAGCACAGATACGCAGTATTTT
TRBJ2-3,few,.,TRBV29-1,CSVVSDWGLQF,TGCAGCGTTGTGAGTGACTGGGGTCTACAGTTT
TRBJ2-3,.,.,TRBV5-1,CASSLFGTPDTQYF,TGCGCCAGCAGCCTGTTTGGGACCCCAGATACGCAGTATTTT
TRBJ2-7,.,.,TRBV15,CATSPYTGTPTSDEQYF,TGTGCCACCAGTCCATACACCGGGACACCCACGTCCGACGAGCAGTACTTC
TRBJ2-5,.,.,TRBV7-9,CASSLQETQYF,TGTGCCAGCAGCCTGCAGGAGACCCAGTACTTC
TRBJ1-1,.,.,TRBV5-4,CASSFHTEAFF,TGTGCCAGCAGCTTCCACACTGAAGCTTTCTTT
TRBJ2-3,few,TRBD2,TRBV6-5,CAGRGEPSTDTQYF,TGTGCCGGACGGGGGGAACCTAGCACAGATACGCAGTATTTT
TRBJ1-1,.,TRBD1,TRBV7-8,CASSRRTGNTEAFF,TGTGCCAGCAGCCGGCGGACAGGGAACACTGAAGCTTTCTTT
TRBJ2-3,.,.,TRBV2,CASSYGTGSDTQYF,TGTGCCAGCAGTTACGGAACAGGTTCCGATACGCAGTATTTT
TRBJ2-2,.,.,TRBV5-6,CASSRGVGTGELFF,TGTGCCAGCAGCCGGGGTGTTGGGACCGGGGAGCTGTTTTTT
TRBJ1-1,many,.,TRBV7-3,CASSQWGANTEAFF,TGTGCCAGCAGCCAGTGGGGGGCGAACACTGAAGCTTTCTTT
TRBJ1-1,.,.,TRBV5-1,CASSFAGNTEAFF,TGCGCCAGCAGCTTCGCGGGGAACACTGAAGCTTTCTTT
TRBJ2-7,.,TRBD2,TRBV11-2,CASSFSGEGQYF,TGTGCCAGCAGCTTTAGCGGGGAGGGGCAGTACTTC
TRBJ1-2,.,.,TRBV15,CATSRGGTANYGYTF,TGTGCCACCAGCAGAGGGGGAACGGCTAACTATGGCTACACCTTC
TRBJ2-7,few,TRBD2,TRBV2,CASSERLAGGSEQYF,TGTGCCAGCAGTGAAAGACTAGCGGGGGGTTCGGAGCAGTACTTC
TRBJ2-7,.,.,TRBV2,CASSEYTYGGQYF,TGTGCCAGCAGTGAATATACTTACGGCGGGCAGTACTTC
TRBJ2-7,.,.,TRBV29-1,CSVEEAQGTQQYF,TGCAGCGTTGAAGAGGCGCAGGGGACGCAGCAGTACTTC
TRBJ1-1,.,.,TRBV7-8,CASSFDGATEAFF,TGTGCCAGCAGCTTTGACGGGGCCACTGAAGCTTTCTTT
TRBJ2-5,few,TRBD2,TRBV5-4,CASSLPSGGLQETQYF,TGTGCCAGCAGCCTTCCTAGCGGGGGCCTGCAAGAGACCCAGTACTTC
TRBJ2-5,.,.,TRBV29-1,CSVQPGRVGETQYF,TGCAGCGTTCAGCCCGGACGGGTGGGAGAGACCCAGTACTTC
TRBJ2-3,.,.,TRBV5-1,CASSLEVDTQYF,TGCGCCAGCAGCTTGGAGGTAGATACGCAGTATTTT
TRBJ1-4,.,.,TRBV6-5,CASSPWRTASEKLFF,TGTGCCAGCAGCCCATGGAGGACGGCCAGTGAAAAACTGTTTTTT
TRBJ2-2,.,.,TRBV5-1,CASSSLPAHTGELFF,TGCGCCAGCAGCTCCCTCCCGGCACATACCGGGGAGCTGTTTTTT
TRBJ2-6,.,.,TRBV25-1,CASSVTGSGANVLTF,TGTGCCAGCAGTGTAACAGGCTCTGGGGCCAACGTCCTGACTTTC
TRBJ1-5,.,.,TRBV7-8,CASSLVGDAYQPQHF,TGTGCCAGCAGCTTAGTTGGGGACGCTTATCAGCCCCAGCATTTT
TRBJ2-7,once,.,TRBV29-1,CSGTVRGRTYEQYF,TGCAGCGGAACCGTCAGGGGAAGGACCTACGAGCAGTACTTC
TRBJ2-3,few,TRBD1,TRBV29-1,CSVGTGGNTQYF,TGCAGCGTGGGGACAGGGGGCAATACGCAGTATTTT
TRBJ2-1,.,TRBD2,TRBV6-6,CASIQTSGGSGEQFF,TGTGCCAGCATCCAGACTAGCGGGGGGTCAGGCGAGCAGTTCTTC
TRBJ2-7,few,.,TRBV11-2,CASSLRQGNSEQYF,TGTGCCAGCAGCTTGAGGCAGGGGAACAGCGAGCAGTACTTC
TRBJ2-3,.,TRBD1,TRBV5-1,CASSPRTGSDTQYF,TGCGCCAGCAGCCCGAGGACAGGGTCAGATACGCAGTATTTT
TRBJ1-1,.,.,TRBV2,CASRRGGRSDTEAFF,TGTGCCAGCCGGAGGGGGGGACGGAGTGACACTGAAGCTTTCTTT
TRBJ1-1,.,.,TRBV19,CASSRTGATEAFF,TGTGCCAGTTCGAGGACGGGGGCCACTGAAGCTTTCTTT
TRBJ1-1,.,TRBD1,TRBV28,CASSATGVFVNTEAFF,TGTGCCAGCAGTGCCACAGGGGTATTCGTGAACACTGAAGCTTTCTTT
TRBJ2-1,.,.,TRBV23-1,CASSQAVLSYNEQFF,TGCGCCAGCAGTCAGGCCGTCCTCTCCTACAATGAGCAGTTCTTC
TRBJ2-5,.,.,TRBV5-1,CASSPEYPLGETQYF,TGCGCCAGCAGCCCCGAGTATCCCCTGGGAGAGACCCAGTACTTC
TRBJ1-1,few,.,TRBV9,CASSVPGGGTEAFF,TGTGCCAGCAGCGTACCGGGAGGAGGCACTGAAGCTTTCTTT
TRBJ2-5,.,.,TRBV2,CASSVNKETQYF,TGTGCCAGCAGTGTTAATAAGGAGACCCAGTACTTC